Listed below are T cell receptor beta chains from one sample, sequenced in a study of T cells expressing NK-cell markers. TCRdb reprocessed the 5' RACE reads and reports one entry per CDR3 protein, with no DNA. The table for this sample gives roughly 110,000 distinct CDR3 sequences. The sample taken for sequencing was blood T cells: a sorted CD56 or NKG2C T cell subset, CD4+ or CD8+ T cells, or bulk PBMC T cells (not recorded which). These receptors were collected from a woman aged 18-70 years in good health. CDR3s include the opening cysteine and the closing phenylalanine or tryptophan.

v_call,j_call,cdr3_aa
TRBV25-1,TRBJ2-1,CASSEYGLAGANSEQFF
TRBV14,TRBJ1-5,CASSQTGGNQPQHF
TRBV7-2,TRBJ2-5,CASSFKQGYGQETQYF
TRBV9,TRBJ2-3,CASSAGTVGTDTQYF
TRBV6-1,TRBJ2-5,CASSEDRAGFGETQYF
TRBV27,TRBJ1-4,CASSLLAGRDEKLFF
TRBV7-9,TRBJ2-5,CASRGAEETQYF
TRBV5-5,TRBJ1-6,CASVGTGNNSPLHF
TRBV28,TRBJ1-6,CASSLGNSPLHF
TRBV6-5,TRBJ2-7,CASSYYHEQYF
TRBV27,TRBJ2-3,CASTRGASTDTQYF
TRBV29-1,TRBJ2-3,CSDHDRSTDTQYF
TRBV19,TRBJ2-1,CASSIYSGDEQFF
TRBV20-1,TRBJ2-3,CSGGEPDTDTQYF
TRBV6-2/TRBV6-3,TRBJ1-1,CASGWQANTEAFF
TRBV12-3/TRBV12-4,TRBJ2-1,CASSFPHDRVDEQFF
TRBV12-3/TRBV12-4,TRBJ2-5,CASSRGTSGGALKETQYF
TRBV19,TRBJ1-1,CASSTQGSLYTEAFF
TRBV5-4,TRBJ2-2,CASSFQGTGELFF
TRBV7-2,TRBJ1-6,CASSYTGPSSYNSPLHF
TRBV5-4,TRBJ2-1,CASSGKARNEQFF
TRBV27,TRBJ1-1,CASSLATGGNTEAFF
TRBV11-2,TRBJ2-5,CASSLGQGMAFETQYF
TRBV24-1,TRBJ2-1,CATAGGTSLRVEQFF
TRBV27,TRBJ2-3,CASSRDLTDTQYF
TRBV6-5,TRBJ2-1,CASSYSLDSYNEQFF
TRBV23-1,TRBJ1-6,CASSQGYGTGYNSPLHF
TRBV7-2,TRBJ2-2,CASSLWGTGSVGELFF
TRBV14,TRBJ2-7,CASSPTGVEQYF
TRBV6-2/TRBV6-3,TRBJ1-5,CASGRWGANQPQHF
TRBV4-3,TRBJ2-2,CASSQVLFVGPGHTGELFF
TRBV4-3,TRBJ2-1,CASSQLGVAGVGNEQFF
TRBV29-1,TRBJ2-1,CSVFDPFGSYNEQFF
TRBV15,TRBJ1-5,CATSKARSSNQPQHF
TRBV21-1,TRBJ2-1,CASSKAGTSGAEVYNEQFF
TRBV25-1,TRBJ2-1,CASGGVRYNEQFF
TRBV27,TRBJ2-1,CASSTGVVAGYNEQFF
TRBV12-3/TRBV12-4,TRBJ1-1,CASTAPGVIFNTEAFF
TRBV27,TRBJ2-7,CASSWDSNNEQYF
TRBV2,TRBJ2-1,CASIPLADNEQFF
TRBV5-6,TRBJ2-2,CASSLVSLNTGELFF
TRBV6-5,TRBJ1-6,CASSFSNSPLHF
TRBV4-3,TRBJ2-1,CASGPPHEQFF
TRBV20-1,TRBJ2-5,CSARPDSDRQRAVQETQYF
TRBV3-1,TRBJ2-1,CASSQETRANEQFF
TRBV12-3/TRBV12-4,TRBJ2-5,CASSFGETQYF
TRBV12-3/TRBV12-4,TRBJ2-1,CASSSGAANEQFF
TRBV4-1,TRBJ1-4,CASSHRQSGASNEKLFF
TRBV9,TRBJ2-3,CASSVAGPSSTDTQYF
TRBV6-2/TRBV6-3,TRBJ2-2,CASSKRNAEGARTGELFF
TRBV20-1,TRBJ2-7,CSARGLTSGYPYEQYF
TRBV11-1,TRBJ2-3,CASSRRGNADTQYF
TRBV4-3,TRBJ2-5,CASSQGMSGGAETQYF